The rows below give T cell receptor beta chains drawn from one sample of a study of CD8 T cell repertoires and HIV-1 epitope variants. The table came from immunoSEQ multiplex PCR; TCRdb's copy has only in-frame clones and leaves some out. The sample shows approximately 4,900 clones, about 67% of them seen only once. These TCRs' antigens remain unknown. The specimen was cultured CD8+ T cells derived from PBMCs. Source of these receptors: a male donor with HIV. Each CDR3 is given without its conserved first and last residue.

ASSYSPSGGRNEQF,TRBJ2-1,TRBV6-5
ASSQGAGGYEQY,TRBJ2-7,TRBV4-3
ASSILQGVTYEQY,TRBJ2-7,TRBV5-6
ASSLAWGANYGYT,TRBJ1-2,TRBV5-4
ASSPGGSEQF,TRBJ2-1,TRBV28
ASSQLGQNTEAF,TRBJ1-1,TRBV4-3
ASSPVDGRKDSTEAF,TRBJ1-1,TRBV7-9
ASRGGESNQPQH,TRBJ1-5,TRBV10-2
ASSFPRQGNNYGYT,TRBJ1-2,TRBV7-8
ASSVGTSGNEQY,TRBJ2-7,TRBV9
ASSQDEGANEQF,TRBJ2-1,TRBV4-3
ASSPGGSSYNEQF,TRBJ2-1,TRBV9
ASSLQLRDTHPYGYT,TRBJ1-2,TRBV28
ASSIRGGSPLH,TRBJ1-6,TRBV19
ASSSDSYEQY,TRBJ2-7,TRBV28
ASSDPGTGDTEAF,TRBJ1-1,TRBV9
ASSYSRQGNEPQH,TRBJ1-5,TRBV6-9
ASSEDRGRYNEQF,TRBJ2-1,TRBV7-2
ASSRSPTGGHGYT,TRBJ1-2,TRBV6-5
ATQGVGTEAF,TRBJ1-1,TRBV11-2
ASSEESGGAYEQY,TRBJ2-7,TRBV6-1
ASSSGYEQY,TRBJ2-7,TRBV5-6
ASSFPTGETEAF,TRBJ1-1,TRBV5-6
ASSGSSYNEQF,TRBJ2-1,TRBV5-4
AWSAVRETQY,TRBJ2-5,TRBV30
ASSPLQGRVYNEQF,TRBJ2-1,TRBV14
ASSLEAGQETQY,TRBJ2-5,TRBV13
ASSEGGGSSYEQY,TRBJ2-7,TRBV5-6
ASSPSPGYTEAF,TRBJ1-1,TRBV18
ASTTPRGPQH,TRBJ1-5,TRBV28
ASSLDLGTGGD,TRBJ1-3,TRBV11-2
ASRYKAEAF,TRBJ1-1,TRBV28
ASSSEAGVNEQF,TRBJ2-1,TRBV9
ASSDGRDTQY,TRBJ2-3,TRBV5-4
ASSIGGGRETQY,TRBJ2-5,TRBV19
ASSPGQAQNIQY,TRBJ2-4,TRBV6-5
ASRAGTQPQH,TRBJ1-5,TRBV11-1
ASSFGGNSYGYT,TRBJ1-2,TRBV28
ASSLVGSGSSQY,TRBJ2-7,TRBV11-1
ASSSQSSGAPQF,TRBJ2-1,TRBV27
ASSTSVSYEQY,TRBJ2-7,TRBV19
ASSFDKTTDTQY,TRBJ2-3,TRBV5-1
ASSLSGGTEAF,TRBJ1-1,TRBV5-6
ASSDGVPTSSYNEQF,TRBJ2-1,TRBV25-1